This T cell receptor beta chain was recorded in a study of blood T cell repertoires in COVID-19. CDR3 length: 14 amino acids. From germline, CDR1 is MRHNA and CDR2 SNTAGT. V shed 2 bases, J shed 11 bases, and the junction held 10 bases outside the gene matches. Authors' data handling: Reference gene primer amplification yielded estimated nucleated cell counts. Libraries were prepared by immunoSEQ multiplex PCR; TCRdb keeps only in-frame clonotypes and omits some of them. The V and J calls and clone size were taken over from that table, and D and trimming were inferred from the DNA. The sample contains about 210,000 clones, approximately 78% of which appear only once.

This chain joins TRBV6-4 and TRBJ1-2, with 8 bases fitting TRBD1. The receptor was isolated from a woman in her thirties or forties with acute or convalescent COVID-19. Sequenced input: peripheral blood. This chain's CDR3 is CASSDQPGQDQYTF. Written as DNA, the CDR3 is TGTGCCAGCAGTGACCAACCGGGACAGGATCAGTACACCTTC.